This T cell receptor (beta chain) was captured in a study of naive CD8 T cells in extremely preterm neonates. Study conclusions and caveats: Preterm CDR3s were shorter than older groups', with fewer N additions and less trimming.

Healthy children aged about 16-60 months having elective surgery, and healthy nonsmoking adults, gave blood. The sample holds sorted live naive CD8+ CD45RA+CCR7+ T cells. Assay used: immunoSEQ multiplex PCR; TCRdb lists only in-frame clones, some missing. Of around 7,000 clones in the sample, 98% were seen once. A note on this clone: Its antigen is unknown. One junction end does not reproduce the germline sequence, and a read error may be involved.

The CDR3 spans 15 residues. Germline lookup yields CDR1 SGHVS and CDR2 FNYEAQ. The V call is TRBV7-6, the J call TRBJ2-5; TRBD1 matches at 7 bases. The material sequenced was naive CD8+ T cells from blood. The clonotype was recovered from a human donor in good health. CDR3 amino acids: CASSYNRDSQDTQYF. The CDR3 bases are TGTGCCAGCAGCTATAACCGGGACAGCCAAGATACCCAGTACTTC.